The sequence of this T cell receptor beta chain was determined in a study of blood T cell repertoires in COVID-19. Overall study: Donors in the United States, Italy and Spain gave samples during acute or convalescent COVID-19. The cDNA or gDNA used as material had been derived from T cells, B-cell-depleted T cells, or PBMCs.

Assay used: immunoSEQ multiplex PCR; TCRdb lists only in-frame clones, some missing. The sample lists about 150,000 clones, around nine tenths seen once, with around 4.6% in the top ten. V shed 0 bases and J shed 2 bases, with 15 bases lying between them. This CDR3 has 16 residues. Germline assignment: CDR1 SGHDT and CDR2 YYEEEE. The chain is built from TRBV5-6 and TRBJ2-7; tentatively, D is TRBD2 (7 bases). What was sequenced was peripheral blood. This clonotype originated in a human donor in a cohort sampled during active COVID-19. The CDR3 protein is CASSLAGGLPAYEQYF. CDR3 bases: TGTGCCAGCAGCTTGGCCGGGGGGCTCCCAGCCTACGAGCAGTACTTC.